A single TCR beta chain is shown here with its context. Antigen unknown. The CDR3 is 13 residues long. In germline, CDR1 is MNHEY, CDR2 SVGAGI. The junction had 3 bases not matched to a gene; V was cut back by 2 bases and J by 6 bases. Expressed TCRB transcripts got sequenced, as all isolated RNA was reverse transcribed. The table came from immunoSEQ multiplex PCR; TCRdb's copy has only in-frame clones and leaves some out. The sample lists 150,000 or so clones; about 8.7% were seen once. The record originates from a study of beta chain features in type 1 diabetes. The study's findings and limits: It was possible that PCR favored shorter templates, equally so in patients and controls. The naive, central memory and Treg TCRB repertoires looked more alike in patients than they did in healthy donors.

The receptor comes from a man in his late teens or twenties in good health. This chain uses TRBV6-5 with TRBJ2-5; 7 positions agree with TRBD1. The sample comprised central memory CD4+ T cells from blood. CDR3 sequence (DNA): TGTGCCAGCAGTTACAGGGGGCTACAGACCCAGTACTTC. It encodes CASSYRGLQTQYF.